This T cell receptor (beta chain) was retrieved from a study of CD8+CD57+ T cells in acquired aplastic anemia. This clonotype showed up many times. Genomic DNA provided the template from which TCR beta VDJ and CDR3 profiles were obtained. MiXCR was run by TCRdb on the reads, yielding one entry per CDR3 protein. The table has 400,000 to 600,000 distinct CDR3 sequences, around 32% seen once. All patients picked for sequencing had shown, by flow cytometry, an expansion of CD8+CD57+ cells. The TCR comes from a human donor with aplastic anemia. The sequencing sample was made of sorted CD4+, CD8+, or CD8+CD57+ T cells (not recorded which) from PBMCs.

CDR3 DNA sequence: TGTGCCATCAGTGCTCAGGGACGGTGGAACTATGGCTACACCTTC. Its protein is CAISAQGRWNYGYTF. V usage is TRBV10-3 and J usage is TRBJ1-2; D is perhaps TRBD1 (5 bases). CDR1 and CDR2 from the germline V gene are ENHRY and SYGVKD. The CDR3 consists of 15 residues. V lost 4 bases and J 2 bases, leaving 14 bases between the germline ends.